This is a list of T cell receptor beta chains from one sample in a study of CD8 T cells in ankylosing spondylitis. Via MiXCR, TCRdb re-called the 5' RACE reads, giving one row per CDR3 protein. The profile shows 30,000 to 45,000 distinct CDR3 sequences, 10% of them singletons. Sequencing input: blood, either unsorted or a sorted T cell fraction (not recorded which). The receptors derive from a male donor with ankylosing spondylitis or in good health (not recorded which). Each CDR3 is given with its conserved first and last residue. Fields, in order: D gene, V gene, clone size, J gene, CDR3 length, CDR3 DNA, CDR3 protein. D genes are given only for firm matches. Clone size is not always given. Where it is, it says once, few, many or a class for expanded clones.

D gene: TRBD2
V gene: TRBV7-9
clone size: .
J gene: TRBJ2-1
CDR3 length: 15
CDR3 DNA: TGTGCCAGCAGCCCGGGACTAGCGGGAGGGGAGGGGCAGTTCTTC
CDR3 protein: CASSPGLAGGEGQFF

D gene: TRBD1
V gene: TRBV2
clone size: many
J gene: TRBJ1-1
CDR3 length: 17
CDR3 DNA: TGTGCCAGCAGAGTGACAGGGTGGAATAGGATTGATACTGAAGCTTTCTTT
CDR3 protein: CASRVTGWNRIDTEAFF

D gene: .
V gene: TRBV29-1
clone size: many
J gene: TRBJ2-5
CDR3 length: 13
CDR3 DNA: TGCAGCGTTGAGTGGCAGCTTCAAGAGACCCAGTACTTC
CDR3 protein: CSVEWQLQETQYF

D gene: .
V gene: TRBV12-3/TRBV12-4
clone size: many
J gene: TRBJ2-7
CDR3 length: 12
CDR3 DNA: TGTGCCAGCAGGGAGGGTGACTACGAGCAGTACTTC
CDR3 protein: CASREGDYEQYF

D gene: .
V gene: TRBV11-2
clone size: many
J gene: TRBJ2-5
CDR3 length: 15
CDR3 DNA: TGTGCCAGCAGCTTAGTGGCGGGGTTACAAGAGACCCAGTACTTC
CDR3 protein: CASSLVAGLQETQYF

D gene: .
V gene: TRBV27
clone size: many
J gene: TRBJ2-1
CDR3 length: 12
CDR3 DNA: TGTGCCAGCAGTCCCACTTCGAGTGAGCAGTTCTTC
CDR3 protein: CASSPTSSEQFF

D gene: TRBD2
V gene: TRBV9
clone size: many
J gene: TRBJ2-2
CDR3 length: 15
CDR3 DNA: TGTGCCAGCAGCGCCGGGACTAGCATCACCGGGGAGCTGTTTTTT
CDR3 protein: CASSAGTSITGELFF

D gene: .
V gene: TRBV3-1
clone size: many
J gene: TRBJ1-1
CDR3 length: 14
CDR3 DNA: TGTGCCAGCAGCCAAACAGGGATGGACACTGAAGCTTTCTTT
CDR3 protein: CASSQTGMDTEAFF

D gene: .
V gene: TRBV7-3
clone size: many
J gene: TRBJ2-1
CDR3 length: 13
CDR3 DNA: TGTGCCAGCAGCCCCGGGCCCTTCGGGGAGCAGTTCTTC
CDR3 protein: CASSPGPFGEQFF

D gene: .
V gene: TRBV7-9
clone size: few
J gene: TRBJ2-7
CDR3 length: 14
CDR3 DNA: TGTGCCAGCAGCTTAGCAGGTCAGGGAGACGAGCAGTACTTC
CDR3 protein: CASSLAGQGDEQYF

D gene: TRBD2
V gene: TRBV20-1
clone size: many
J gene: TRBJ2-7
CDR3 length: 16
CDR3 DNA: TGCAGTGCTAGAGGGTCTAGCGGGAGGACCTCATACGAGCAGTACTTC
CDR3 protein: CSARGSSGRTSYEQYF

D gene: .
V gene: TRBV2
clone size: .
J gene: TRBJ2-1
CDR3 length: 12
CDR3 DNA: TGTGCCAGCAATGACCTCTACAATGAGCAGTTCTTC
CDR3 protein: CASNDLYNEQFF

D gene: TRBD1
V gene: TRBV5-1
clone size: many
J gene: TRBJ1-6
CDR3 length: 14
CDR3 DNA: TGCGCCAGCAGCATGGACAGGGAATATTCACCCCTCCACTTT
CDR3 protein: CASSMDREYSPLHF

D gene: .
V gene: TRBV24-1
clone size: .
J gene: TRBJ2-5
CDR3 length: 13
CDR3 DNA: TGTGCCACCAGTGATGGTAGGGACGAGACCCAGTACTTC
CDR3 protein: CATSDGRDETQYF

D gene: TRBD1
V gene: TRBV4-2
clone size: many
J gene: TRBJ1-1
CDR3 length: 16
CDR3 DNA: TGTGCCAGCAGCCAGAACGACCAGGGGGCGAACACTGAAGCTTTCTTT
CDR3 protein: CASSQNDQGANTEAFF

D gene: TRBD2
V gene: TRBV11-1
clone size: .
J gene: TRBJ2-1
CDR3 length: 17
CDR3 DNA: TGTGCCAGCAGCAGGGGCCCGGGACTAGCGCGAAACAATGAGCAGTTCTTC
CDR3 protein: CASSRGPGLARNNEQFF

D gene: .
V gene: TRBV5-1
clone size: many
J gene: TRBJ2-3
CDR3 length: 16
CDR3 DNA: TGCGCCAGCAGCCCGGCGGCGGGATACGGCACAGATACGCAGTATTTT
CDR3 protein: CASSPAAGYGTDTQYF

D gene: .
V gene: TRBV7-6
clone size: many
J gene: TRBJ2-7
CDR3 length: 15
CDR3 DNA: TGTGCCAGCAGCCCGAGTGGGGGGCAAGGGTACGAGCAGTACTTC
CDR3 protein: CASSPSGGQGYEQYF

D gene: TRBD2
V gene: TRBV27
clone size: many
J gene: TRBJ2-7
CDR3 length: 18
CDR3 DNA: TGTGCCAGCAGTTTTCTCTCGCGGCTAGCGGGAGGAGCCTACGAGCAGTACTTC
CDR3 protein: CASSFLSRLAGGAYEQYF

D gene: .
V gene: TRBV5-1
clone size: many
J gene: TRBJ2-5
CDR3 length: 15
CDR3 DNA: TGCGCCAGCAGCTTGGTGATTGAGGGACAAGAGACCCAGTACTTC
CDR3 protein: CASSLVIEGQETQYF

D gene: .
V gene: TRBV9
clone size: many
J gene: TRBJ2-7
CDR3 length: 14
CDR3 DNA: TGTGCCAGCAGCGTAGATCCGGGATCAGCCGAGCAGTACTTC
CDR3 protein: CASSVDPGSAEQYF

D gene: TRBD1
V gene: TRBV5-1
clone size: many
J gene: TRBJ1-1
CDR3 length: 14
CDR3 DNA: TGCGCCAGCAGCCGGGACAGCTATTACACTGAAGCTTTCTTT
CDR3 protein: CASSRDSYYTEAFF

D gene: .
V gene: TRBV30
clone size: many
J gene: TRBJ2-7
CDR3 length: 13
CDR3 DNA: TGTGCCTGGAGTATATACGGGGACCACGAGCAGTACTTC
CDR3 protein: CAWSIYGDHEQYF

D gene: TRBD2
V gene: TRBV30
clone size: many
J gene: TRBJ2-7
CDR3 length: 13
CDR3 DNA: TGTGCCTGGACTAGCGGGTTCTCCTACGAGCAGTACTTC
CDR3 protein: CAWTSGFSYEQYF

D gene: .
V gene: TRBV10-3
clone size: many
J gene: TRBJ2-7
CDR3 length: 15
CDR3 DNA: TGTGCCATCAGTGAGCGACAGCCCGTTCTTTACGAGCAGTACTTC
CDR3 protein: CAISERQPVLYEQYF

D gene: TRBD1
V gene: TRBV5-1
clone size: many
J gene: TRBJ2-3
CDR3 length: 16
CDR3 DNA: TGCGCCAGCAGACGGGACCGGACAGGGGTGGCAGATACGCAGTATTTT
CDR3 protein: CASRRDRTGVADTQYF

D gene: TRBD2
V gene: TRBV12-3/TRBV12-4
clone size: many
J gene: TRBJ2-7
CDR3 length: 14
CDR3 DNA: TGTGCCAGCAGTTTAGCGGGGACTAGAAACGAGCAGTACTTC
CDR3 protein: CASSLAGTRNEQYF

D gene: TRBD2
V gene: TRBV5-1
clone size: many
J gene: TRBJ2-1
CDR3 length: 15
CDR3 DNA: TGCGCCAGCAGCTCCGGGACTAGCGCAAACAATGAGCAGTTCTTC
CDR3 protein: CASSSGTSANNEQFF

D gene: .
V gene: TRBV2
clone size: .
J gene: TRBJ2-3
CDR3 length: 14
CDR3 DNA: TGTGCCAGCAGTGGGGGGCAGACTACCGATACGCAGTATTTT
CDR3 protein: CASSGGQTTDTQYF

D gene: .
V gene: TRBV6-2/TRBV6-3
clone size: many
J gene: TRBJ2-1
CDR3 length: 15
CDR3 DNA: TGTGCCAGCACCCTCGGACACGCGGGAAGGGCAGAGCAGTTCTTC
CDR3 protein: CASTLGHAGRAEQFF

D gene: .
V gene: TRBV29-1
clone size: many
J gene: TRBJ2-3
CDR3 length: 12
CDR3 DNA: TGCAGCGGAGTGTCGGGGAAAGATACGCAGTATTTT
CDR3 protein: CSGVSGKDTQYF

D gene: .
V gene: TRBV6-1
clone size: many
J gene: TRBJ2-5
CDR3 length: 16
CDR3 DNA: TGTGCCAGCAGTGAACGAGCAGGGAGAGGGAGAGAGACCCAGTACTTC
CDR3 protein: CASSERAGRGRETQYF

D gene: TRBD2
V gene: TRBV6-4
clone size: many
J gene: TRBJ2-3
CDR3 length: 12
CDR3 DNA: TGTGCCAGCAGGCTTTGGGAGGGTACGCAGTATTTT
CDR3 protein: CASRLWEGTQYF

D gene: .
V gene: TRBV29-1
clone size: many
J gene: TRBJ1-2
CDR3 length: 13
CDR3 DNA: TGCAGCGTTGAATCGGTGTCCCCCCGGGGCTACACCTTC
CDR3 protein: CSVESVSPRGYTF

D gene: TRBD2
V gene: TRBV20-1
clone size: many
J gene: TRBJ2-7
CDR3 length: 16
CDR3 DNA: TGCAGTGCTAGAGATGGGACTAGCGGGACTCTTTACGAGCAGTACTTC
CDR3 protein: CSARDGTSGTLYEQYF

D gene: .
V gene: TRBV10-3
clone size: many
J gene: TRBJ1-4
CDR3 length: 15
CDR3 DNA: TGTGCCATCAGTGAGACCACCTCAACTAATGAAAAACTGTTTTTT
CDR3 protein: CAISETTSTNEKLFF

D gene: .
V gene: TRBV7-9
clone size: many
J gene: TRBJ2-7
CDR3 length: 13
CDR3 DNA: TGTGCCAGCAGCCCCCAGACAGTATACGAGCAGTACTTC
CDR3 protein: CASSPQTVYEQYF

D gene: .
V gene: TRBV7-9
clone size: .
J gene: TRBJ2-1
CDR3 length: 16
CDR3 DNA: TGTGCCAGCAGCTTTGGCGTCCGGTCCCTGGACAATGAGCAGTTCTTC
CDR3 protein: CASSFGVRSLDNEQFF

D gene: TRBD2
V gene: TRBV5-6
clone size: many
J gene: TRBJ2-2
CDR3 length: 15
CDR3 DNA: TGTGCCAGCAGCTTCGGCGGGGGGAACACCGGGGAGCTGTTTTTT
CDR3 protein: CASSFGGGNTGELFF

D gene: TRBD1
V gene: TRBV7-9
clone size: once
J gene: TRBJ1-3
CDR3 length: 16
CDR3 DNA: TGTGCCAGCAGCTTAGCGGGGACAGCTGTTGGAAACACCATATATTTT
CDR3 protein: CASSLAGTAVGNTIYF